This is a list of T cell receptor beta chains from one sample in a study of cytomegalovirus exposure and HLA in healthy donors. Assay: immunoSEQ multiplex PCR; the TCRdb copy retains only in-frame clones and omits some. Here the sample spans about 110,000 clones, 80% being singletons. The sample consisted of PBMCs. The receptors come from a man aged 45 to 65 in good health and CMV-seronegative. CDR3s include the opening cysteine and the closing phenylalanine or tryptophan. A D gene is named only where the DNA matches it firmly. Some rows mark clone size as missing; the rest say once, few, many or name a class of expanded clone.

j_call: TRBJ1-2; d_call: .; clone_size: .; v_call: TRBV5-1; cdr3_aa: CASSLSDPNYGYTF; cdr3_nt: TGCGCCAGCAGCCTGAGCGATCCTAACTATGGCTACACCTTC
j_call: TRBJ2-5; d_call: .; clone_size: .; v_call: TRBV9; cdr3_aa: CASSIGAAQQETQYF; cdr3_nt: TGTGCCAGCTCAATTGGGGCAGCTCAACAAGAGACCCAGTACTTC
j_call: TRBJ2-7; d_call: .; clone_size: .; v_call: TRBV19; cdr3_aa: CASSIEEEPYEQYF; cdr3_nt: TGTGCCAGTAGTATAGAGGAGGAGCCCTACGAGCAGTACTTC
j_call: TRBJ2-7; d_call: .; clone_size: .; v_call: TRBV7-9; cdr3_aa: CASSGTGYEQYF; cdr3_nt: TGTGCCAGCAGCGGTACAGGGTACGAGCAGTACTTC
j_call: TRBJ2-1; d_call: TRBD2; clone_size: .; v_call: TRBV7-9; cdr3_aa: CASSLEGLAGGPEDEQFF; cdr3_nt: TGTGCCAGCAGCTTAGAGGGTCTAGCGGGAGGGCCGGAGGATGAGCAGTTCTTC
j_call: TRBJ1-3; d_call: .; clone_size: .; v_call: TRBV9; cdr3_aa: CASSGVQASSGNTIYF; cdr3_nt: TGTGCCAGCAGCGGAGTACAGGCATCCTCTGGAAACACCATATATTTT
j_call: TRBJ2-5; d_call: TRBD2; clone_size: .; v_call: TRBV28; cdr3_aa: CASCLGGEVGNRAQYF; cdr3_nt: TGTGCCAGCTGCCTTGGGGGGGAAGTCGGTAATAGGGCCCAGTACTTC
j_call: TRBJ2-7; d_call: TRBD2; clone_size: .; v_call: TRBV29-1; cdr3_aa: CSVVYIAGETGYEQYF; cdr3_nt: TGCAGCGTTGTATATATTGCGGGAGAGACGGGGTACGAGCAGTACTTC
j_call: TRBJ2-7; d_call: TRBD1; clone_size: .; v_call: TRBV5-6; cdr3_aa: CASSLAGTGIHEQYF; cdr3_nt: TGTGCCAGCAGCTTGGCCGGGACAGGTATCCACGAGCAGTACTTC
j_call: TRBJ2-1; d_call: .; clone_size: .; v_call: TRBV9; cdr3_aa: CASSVATVNEQFF; cdr3_nt: TGTGCCAGCAGCGTAGCTACGGTTAATGAGCAGTTCTTC
j_call: TRBJ2-1; d_call: .; clone_size: .; v_call: TRBV5-1; cdr3_aa: CASSSRDWNNEQFF; cdr3_nt: TGCGCCAGCAGCTCCCGGGACTGGAACAATGAGCAGTTCTTC
j_call: TRBJ2-7; d_call: .; clone_size: .; v_call: TRBV5-1; cdr3_aa: CASSPLGGRSYEQYF; cdr3_nt: TGCGCCAGCAGCCCCCTCGGGGGGCGCTCCTACGAGCAGTACTTC
j_call: TRBJ1-4; d_call: .; clone_size: few; v_call: TRBV19; cdr3_aa: CASSIRGEKLFF; cdr3_nt: TGTGCCAGTAGTATAAGGGGTGAAAAACTGTTTTTT
j_call: TRBJ2-3; d_call: TRBD2; clone_size: .; v_call: TRBV28; cdr3_aa: CASLRGGRIRGTDTQYF; cdr3_nt: TGTGCCAGTCTACGGGGGGGCCGGATTCGTGGCACAGATACGCAGTATTTT
j_call: TRBJ2-7; d_call: .; clone_size: .; v_call: TRBV5-4; cdr3_aa: CASSLPGPTAGYEQYF; cdr3_nt: TGTGCCAGCAGCCTCCCCGGGCCAACCGCGGGCTACGAGCAGTACTTC
j_call: TRBJ1-5; d_call: .; clone_size: .; v_call: TRBV18; cdr3_aa: CASSLENSNQPQHF; cdr3_nt: TGTGCCAGCTCACTAGAGAATAGCAATCAGCCCCAGCATTTT
j_call: TRBJ1-1; d_call: .; clone_size: few; v_call: TRBV19; cdr3_aa: CASSIPLTEAFF; cdr3_nt: TGTGCCAGTAGTATCCCCCTAACTGAAGCTTTCTTT
j_call: TRBJ2-1; d_call: .; clone_size: .; v_call: TRBV5-4; cdr3_aa: CASSSGGPGEQFF; cdr3_nt: TGTGCCAGCAGTTCCGGGGGGCCGGGGGAGCAGTTCTTC
j_call: TRBJ1-6; d_call: .; clone_size: .; v_call: TRBV27; cdr3_aa: CASSLYPAQGWPLHF; cdr3_nt: TGTGCCAGCAGTTTATATCCTGCCCAGGGGTGGCCCCTCCACTTT
j_call: TRBJ2-7; d_call: .; clone_size: .; v_call: TRBV7-6; cdr3_aa: CASSLIVPEFYEQYF; cdr3_nt: TGTGCCAGCAGCTTAATTGTGCCAGAATTCTACGAGCAGTACTTC
j_call: TRBJ1-1; d_call: .; clone_size: .; v_call: TRBV7-6; cdr3_aa: CASSSLDRNTEAFF; cdr3_nt: TGTGCCAGCAGCTCCCTCGACAGGAACACTGAAGCTTTCTTT
j_call: TRBJ2-7; d_call: TRBD2; clone_size: .; v_call: TRBV14; cdr3_aa: CASSLSGGWSSYEQYF; cdr3_nt: TGTGCCAGCAGCCTCTCGGGGGGGTGGAGCTCCTACGAGCAGTACTTC
j_call: TRBJ2-7; d_call: TRBD2; clone_size: .; v_call: TRBV19; cdr3_aa: CASSIGSGSGYEQYF; cdr3_nt: TGTGCCAGTAGTATAGGAAGCGGGAGCGGGTACGAGCAGTACTTC
j_call: TRBJ2-2; d_call: TRBD1; clone_size: once; v_call: TRBV4-3; cdr3_aa: CASSHGQGSHGELFF; cdr3_nt: TGCGCCAGCAGCCATGGACAGGGGAGTCACGGGGAGCTGTTTTTT
j_call: TRBJ1-3; d_call: .; clone_size: .; v_call: TRBV9; cdr3_aa: CASSGSGGAGNTIYF; cdr3_nt: TGTGCCAGCAGCGGGAGTGGGGGCGCTGGAAACACCATATATTTT
j_call: TRBJ2-5; d_call: TRBD1; clone_size: once; v_call: TRBV19; cdr3_aa: CASSASRTGGLGTQYF; cdr3_nt: TGTGCCAGTAGTGCCAGTCGGACAGGGGGTCTTGGGACCCAGTACTTC